This T cell receptor (beta chain) was identified during a study of blood T cell repertoires in COVID-19. Study as a whole: Whether acute or convalescent, the COVID-19 samples came from the United States, Italy and Spain. PBMCs, B-cell-depleted T cells, or T cells were the source of the cDNA or gDNA that made up the material.

The V end was cut by 9 bases, the J end by 8 bases, with 18 bases between. Germline values: CDR1 SNHLY, CDR2 FYNNEI. This CDR3 comprises 13 residues. Under the authors' procedure: The assay estimated nucleated cells by amplifying reference gene primers. The protocol was immunoSEQ multiplex PCR, while the TCRdb copy is restricted to in-frame clones and leaves out a portion. The V and J calls and clone size are taken from that table; D and trimming were inferred from the DNA. The data contain more than 250,000 clones, around 80% of them singletons. This rearrangement joins TRBV2 to TRBJ2-3; perhaps TRBD1 as D (6 bases). The source material was peripheral blood. This TCR was sampled from a woman aged 45-59 years with acute or convalescent COVID-19. The CDR3 region has the DNA TGTGCCAGTCTCTATGCCCCCAGGGGTACGCAGTATTTT. Protein product: CASLYAPRGTQYF.